This T cell receptor beta chain was recovered during a study of blood T cell repertoires in COVID-19. Study information: The study drew acute and convalescent COVID-19 samples from the United States, Italy and Spain. The cDNA or gDNA used as material had been derived from T cells, B-cell-depleted T cells, or PBMCs.

Original analysis: Reference gene primer amplification yielded estimated nucleated cell counts. Only in-frame clones appear in the TCRdb table, and some are missing; sequencing was by immunoSEQ multiplex PCR. V, J and clone size were drawn from that table, and D and trimming were deduced from the DNA. The sample consists of approximately 240,000 clones, nearly 90% of them appearing once. This CDR3 region has 15 residues. The germline V gene has CDR1 KGHSH and CDR2 LQKENI. V gave up 3 bases and J gave up 4 bases; unmatched junction bases: 3. The origin of this receptor is a woman between 40 and 50 years old who had recovered from COVID-19. The rearrangement joins TRBV18 to TRBJ2-2; 9 nucleotides agree with TRBD2. The sample comprised peripheral blood. This CDR3 reads CASSPGLAFTGELFF. CDR3 coding DNA: TGTGCCAGCTCACCGGGACTAGCATTCACCGGGGAGCTGTTTTTT.